Presented here are 2 T cell receptor beta chains from one specimen sequenced in a study of T cells in Graves' hyperthyroidism and ophthalmopathy. The source material, RNA transcripts, was used to amplify TCR beta CDR3 regions. A first-round RT-PCR of the TCR CDR3 used the HTBI primer set. One entry per CDR3 protein, called by TCRdb with MiXCR from the multiplex PCR reads. The sample carries 640,000 or so distinct CDR3 sequences, roughly 14% recorded once. The sample consisted of blood. These receptors all stem from a woman between 35 and 50 years old with Graves' ophthalmopathy.

This clonotype was found many times. V is TRBV20-1 and J is TRBJ1-1; no clear D gene. The germline V gene encodes CDR1 DFQATT and CDR2 SNEGSKA (reference sequence). Trimming removed 6 bases at V and 3 bases at J, with 11 bases between. The CDR3 spans 12 residues. The CDR3 DNA is TGCAGTGCGATGGACGGGTACACTGAAGCTTTCTTT. As protein: CSAMDGYTEAFF.

This clonotype was picked up many times. This chain connects TRBV10-3 to TRBJ2-7, with D possibly TRBD2 on 5 matching bases. CDR1 and CDR2 from the germline V gene are ENHRY and SYGVKD. Trimming pared 4 bases from V and 3 bases from J, leaving 22 bases between. The CDR3 loop spans 17 amino acids. In nucleotides, the CDR3 is TGTGCCATCAGTGCCTCCACCCCGACTACCGCCTTCTACGAGCAGTACTTC. Translating it yields CAISASTPTTAFYEQYF.